There are a few counts of the clone carrying this T cell receptor beta chain. V lost 3 bases and J 6 bases, leaving 6 bases between the germline ends. From germline, CDR1 is MNHEY and CDR2 SMNVEV (reference sequence). The CDR3 runs to 11 residues. These data belong to a study of CD8 T cells in Susac syndrome. Random hexamers were used to reverse transcribe about 0.45 to 1 ug of RNA. In TCRdb, the immunoSEQ multiplex PCR reads were re-called with MiXCR into one record per CDR3 protein. This table holds some 250,000 distinct CDR3 sequences, around 96% found once. This sequence joins TRBV27 and TRBJ2-7; TRBD1 or TRBD2 may be the D gene (5 bases each). This sequence was found in a human donor with Susac syndrome. The sample taken for sequencing was CD4+ T cells from PBMCs. As DNA, the CDR3 is TGTGCCAGCAGTTTTGGGGGCGAGCAGTACTTC. This gives the protein CASSFGGEQYF.